This TCR beta chain was captured by sequencing in a study of cytotoxic CD8 clonotypes in ibrutinib-treated CLL. V was shortened by 6 bases and J by 5 bases, with 8 bases between the two germline ends. Germline assignment: CDR1 SGHRS and CDR2 YFSETQ. This CDR3 region has 11 residues. Some clones are missing from TCRdb's copy, which holds only in-frame ones; the method was immunoSEQ multiplex PCR. This table has 100,000 to 150,000 clones, approximately 85% appearing once. This clonotype was sampled from a human donor with chronic lymphocytic leukemia. Sequencing was performed on PBMCs, taken after 24 months of ibrutinib treatment. This chain joins TRBV5-1 and TRBJ2-5; D unresolved. Here the CDR3 reads CASKDGETQYF. CDR3 in DNA: TGCGCCAGCAAAGACGGGGAGACCCAGTACTTC.